This passage covers 25 T cell receptor beta chains from one sample sequenced in a study of monozygotic twins with inflammatory bowel disease (dated by TCRdb to the late 2010s). Library preparation employed 5' RACE. The sequencing machine was an Illumina HiSeq 2500. TCRdb reprocessed the raw reads; every CDR3 protein sequence is a single record, and DNA is not supplied. In this sample's table one finds some 200,000 distinct CDR3 sequences. The top ten clonotypes cover 7.5% to 9.5% of the sample. Sequenced: blood. The receptors stem from a human donor with ulcerative colitis or Crohn's disease, or a healthy co-twin of an affected twin (not recorded which).

This chain connects TRBV7-8 to TRBJ2-3; TCRdb's D gene call, TRBD2, goes unchecked for lack of DNA. Germline values: CDR1 SGHVS, CDR2 FQNEAQ. This CDR3 region has 19 residues. The CDR3 sequence: CASSLWTSGRAGGTDTQYF.

The chain has TRBV6-5 and TRBJ1-5; the TCRdb call, TRBD1, lacks DNA for checking. The V gene's germline CDR1 is MNHEY and CDR2 SVGAGI. The CDR3 sequence is 16 residues long. The CDR3 here is CASSSIRQGVNQPQHF.

The chain employs TRBV12-2 and TRBJ2-1; without DNA, the TCRdb call of TRBD1 cannot be checked. TRBV12-2 is a known pseudogene. The length of the CDR3 is 16 residues. The CDR3 spells CASRLAPGGGHNEQFF.

The chain carries TRBV5-5 and TRBJ1-6. Germline CDR1 is SGHKS and CDR2 is YYEKEE (reference sequence). The CDR3 extends over 14 amino acids. The CDR3 reads CASSPVGVNSPLHF.

CDR3 region: CASSLVRVNTGELFF. The chain has TRBV7-2 and TRBJ2-2; TCRdb picks TRBD1, but there is no DNA to check that call. The V gene's germline CDR1 is SGHTA and CDR2 FQGNSA. CDR3 length equals 15 residues.

The chain combines TRBV12-3 or TRBV12-4 with TRBJ1-2; TCRdb indicates TRBD1, and absent DNA this call remains unverified. The CDR3 runs to 14 residues. The CDR3 loop reads CASSLLQGAFGYTF.

V gene TRBV7-6 combines with J gene TRBJ1-4; TCRdb's D gene call, TRBD1, goes unchecked for lack of DNA. Germline V gene sequence: CDR1 SGHVS, CDR2 FNYEAQ. CDR3 length: 15 residues. The CDR3 loop reads CASSFGQGGREKLFF.

J is TRBJ1-1 and V is TRBV13; TCRdb selects TRBD1, and the lack of DNA leaves this call unchecked. Per the germline V gene, CDR1 is PRHDT and CDR2 is FYEKMQ (reference sequence). CDR3 length equals 13 residues. The CDR3 region is CASSDRANTEAFF.

The chain employs TRBV4-1 and TRBJ1-1; TCRdb's D call, TRBD1, is unchecked because there is no DNA. The CDR3 has 12 residues. Germline CDR1 and CDR2: MGHRA and YSYEKL. The CDR3: CASSQGTVEAFF.

The chain employs TRBV6-5 and TRBJ2-5. CDR3 size: 14 residues. Germline values: CDR1 MNHEY, CDR2 SVGAGI. CDR3: CASSYDLYQETQYF.

The chain has TRBV5-1 and TRBJ2-1; the D gene TCRdb calls, TRBD2, cannot be checked with no DNA. CDR1 is SGHRS, CDR2 YFSETQ, per germline. The CDR3 is 15 amino acids. The CDR3 is CASSTSSGSYNEQFF.

The V call is TRBV5-1, the J call TRBJ1-1; TCRdb outputs TRBD1, but without DNA this stays unchecked. The length of the CDR3 is 14 residues. The germline V gene has CDR1 SGHRS and CDR2 YFSETQ. This CDR3 reads CASSLTLLGTEAFF.

The chain carries TRBV3-1 and TRBJ1-2; no DNA is available, so the TRBD1 call from TCRdb remains unchecked. This CDR3 comprises 16 residues. In germline, CDR1 is LGHDT, CDR2 YNNKEL (reference sequence). The CDR3 loop reads CASSPGTGGPRYGYTF.

This chain uses TRBV28 with TRBJ2-1; as DNA is missing, the TRBD2 call by TCRdb cannot be tested. Per the germline V gene, CDR1 is MDHEN and CDR2 is SYDVKM. This CDR3 has 15 residues. The CDR3 region is CASSIRLAGVREQFF.

The chain uses TRBV10-3 and TRBJ2-7; the TRBD1 assignment by TCRdb is unverifiable without DNA. Germline CDR1 reads ENHRY; CDR2 reads SYGVKD. This CDR3 spans 16 amino acids. This CDR3 is CAISDPRTGVSYEQYF.

The CDR3: CASSFVITGSSYNEQFF. This chain joins TRBV12-3 or TRBV12-4 and TRBJ2-1. The CDR3 has 17 residues.

The V gene is TRBV7-2, the J gene TRBJ1-3. Germline lookup yields CDR1 SGHTA and CDR2 FQGNSA. There are 14 residues in the CDR3. The CDR3 spells CASSLEVTGNTIYF. Based on the CDR3 plus reference TRBV7-2 and TRBJ1-3, the full variable domain is GAGVSQSPSNKVTEKGKDVELRCDPISGHTALYWYRQSLGQGLEFLIYFQGNSAPDKSGLPSDRFSAERTGGSVSTLTIQRTQQEDSAVYLCASSLEVTGNTIYFGEGSWLTVV.

The genes are TRBV2 and TRBJ2-1. The CDR3 has 13 residues. Germline CDR1 reads SNHLY; CDR2 reads FYNNEI. The CDR3 loop reads CASSERRNNEQFF.

This chain joins TRBV5-1 and TRBJ2-5; lacking DNA, the TRBD1 call made by TCRdb goes unchecked. This CDR3 has 14 residues. The germline CDR1 and CDR2 sequences are SGHRS and YFSETQ. The CDR3 is CASSYRDSQETQYF.

The chain recombines TRBV18 with TRBJ2-1; lacking DNA, the TRBD1 call made by TCRdb goes unchecked. Germline V gives CDR1 KGHSH, CDR2 LQKENI. The CDR3 is made up of 14 amino acids. CDR3 amino acids: CASSGTGVWDEQFF.

V usage is TRBV24-1 and J usage is TRBJ1-5; there is no DNA to check the TCRdb D call of TRBD1. Germline values: CDR1 KGHDR, CDR2 SFDVKD. The CDR3 contains 15 residues. This CDR3 reads CATSVGTGGNQPQHF.

This chain uses TRBV7-2 with TRBJ2-1; lacking DNA, the TRBD1 call made by TCRdb goes unchecked. This CDR3 comprises 16 residues. CDR1 is SGHTA and CDR2 is FQGNSA in the germline V gene. This CDR3 reads CASSPQGGPWVNEQFF.

V and J are TRBV2 and TRBJ1-5; TCRdb's D call, TRBD1, is unchecked because there is no DNA. CDR3 length equals 13 residues. CDR1 is SNHLY, CDR2 FYNNEI, per germline. The CDR3 sequence is CASKGDGNQPQHF.

Here the CDR3 reads CASSLAGTNEKLFF. The chain uses TRBV5-1 and TRBJ1-4. This CDR3 contains 14 residues. Per germline, CDR1 SGHRS and CDR2 YFSETQ.

This rearrangement joins TRBV6-1 to TRBJ2-2; the TRBD1 assignment by TCRdb is unverifiable without DNA. CDR1 MNHNS and CDR2 SASEGT come from the germline V gene. This CDR3 is 17 amino acids long. The CDR3 protein is CASSTPEWTENTGELFF.